Included here is one T cell receptor (beta chain) sequence, with context. As yet, its antigen is unknown. This may come from a read error, since a much larger clone is one base off. Amplification yielded TCR beta CDR3 regions, with RNA transcripts as the source. TCR CDR3 regions were first amplified by RT-PCR with HTBI primers. MiXCR, run by TCRdb on the multiplex PCR reads, gives a single entry per CDR3 protein. The table includes more than 100,000 distinct CDR3 sequences, less than 55% detected once. The sample belongs to a study of T cells in Graves' hyperthyroidism and ophthalmopathy. General study findings and limits: Ophthalmopathy was identified by the model a median around 6.9 months ahead of onset.

Germline CDR1 and CDR2: MNHEY and SVGAGI. CDR3 length equals 14 residues. The sequencing input was blood. The source of this sequence is a middle-aged man with Graves' hyperthyroidism. The chain has TRBV6-5 and TRBJ2-2, with D possibly being TRBD2 (5 bases). DNA of the CDR3: TGTGCCAGCAGTTACGAAGGTCCGACCGGGGAGCTGTATTTT. It encodes CASSYEGPTGELYF.